These 21 T cell receptor beta chains share one sample of origin, sequenced in a study of regulatory T cells in long-lasting Graves disease. Time point noted: newly diagnosed GD, antithyroid drugs for less than 3 months. RNA extracted from PBMCs served as the sequencing template. Combining iRepertoire HTBI primers with Arm-PCR of CDR3 regions, the authors built TCR beta libraries. TCRdb processed the multiplex PCR reads anew with MiXCR; each CDR3 protein has one entry. This table holds about 320,000 distinct CDR3 sequences, about 20% found once. The sequencing here drew on peripheral blood mononuclear cells (PBMCs), taken at new diagnosis, from a patient treated with antithyroid drugs. The receptors stem from a female donor with Graves disease.

This clonotype was found many times. V is TRBV30 and J is TRBJ2-3; 13 bases fit TRBD2. This CDR3 has 16 residues. Germline V gives CDR1 GTSNPN, CDR2 SVGIG (reference sequence). V lost 3 bases and J lost 4; bases outside the gene matches: 7. The CDR3 protein is CAWRVGLAGMADTQYF. The CDR3 DNA follows: TGTGCCTGGAGGGTGGGACTAGCGGGAATGGCAGATACGCAGTATTTT.

There are many counts of this clonotype. Here the CDR3 reads CASSISFGGRSTEAFF. CDR3 in DNA: TGTGCCAGTAGTATATCTTTCGGGGGCAGGAGCACTGAAGCTTTCTTT. This rearrangement joins TRBV19 to TRBJ1-1; D may be TRBD1 (6 bases). The CDR3 loop spans 16 amino acids. Germline V lookup: CDR1 LNHDA, CDR2 SQIVND (reference sequence). With 2 bases removed from V and 4 bases from J, the gap between germline ends came to 17 bases.

Many counts were recorded for this clonotype. V gene TRBV6-2 or TRBV6-3 combines with J gene TRBJ2-7, with 8 bases aligning to TRBD1. The germline V gene encodes CDR1 MNHEY and CDR2 SVGEGT. The CDR3 covers 14 residues. J was trimmed by 6 bases and V by 5 bases; bases with no gene match: 9. This CDR3 reads CASSRPDRDREQYF. The CDR3 DNA reads as TGTGCCAGCAGTCGCCCGGACAGGGACCGCGAGCAGTACTTC.

The chain recombines TRBV3-1 with TRBJ2-1, with D possibly being TRBD1 or TRBD2 (5 bases each). The CDR3 spans 12 residues. Trimming took off 1 base at V and 14 bases at J, with 12 bases between the two ends. The germline V gene encodes CDR1 LGHDT and CDR2 YNNKEL (reference sequence). CDR3 in amino acids: CASSQGREGEFF. The CDR3 DNA follows: TGTGCCAGCAGCCAAGGTCGGGAAGGGGAGTTCTTC.

This clonotype was observed a few times. The CDR3 is CASSAIPRLAGVGTGELFF. The DNA for the CDR3 is TGTGCCAGCAGCGCTATCCCCCGACTAGCGGGAGTGGGAACCGGGGAGCTGTTTTTT. The V gene is TRBV9, the J gene TRBJ2-2; TRBD2 matches 12 bases. Germline V gene data show CDR1 as SGDLS and CDR2 as YYNGEE. Unmatched junction bases numbered 14, after V lost 3 bases and J lost 5 bases. The CDR3 has 19 residues.

Ten or more counts support this clonotype. V and J are TRBV9 and TRBJ2-1; D might be TRBD2 (6 bases). This CDR3 is 14 amino acids long. CDR1 SGDLS and CDR2 YYNGEE come from the germline V gene. Trimming shortened V by 2 bases and J by 4 bases, and 10 bases separated the two germline ends. The CDR3 coding sequence is TGTGCCAGCAGCGTCGGGAGCGGATACAATGAGCAGTTCTTC. Its protein is CASSVGSGYNEQFF.

The chain employs TRBV6-2 or TRBV6-3 and TRBJ1-1; the match to TRBD1 covers 10 bases. V lost 4 bases, J lost 5 bases, and 7 bases stayed unmatched. The CDR3 spans 15 residues. The germline V gene encodes CDR1 MNHEY and CDR2 SVGEGT. CDR3 DNA sequence: TGTGCCAGCAGTTCAACCCGGGACAGGGGAACTGAAGCTTTCTTT. Protein: CASSSTRDRGTEAFF.

This clonotype was detected many times. The gene calls are TRBV28 and TRBJ2-3, with 11 bases matching TRBD1. Germline trimming cut 5 bases from V and 6 bases from J; bases unmatched to any gene: 7. Germline CDR1 reads MDHEN; CDR2 reads SYDVKM. The CDR3 totals 15 residues. In nucleotides, the CDR3 is TGTGCCAGCAGTACTCGGACAGGGGGCGATGATACGCAGTATTTT. This encodes CASSTRTGGDDTQYF.

This clonotype has a count of ten or more. The rearrangement links TRBV2 to TRBJ2-1, with TRBD2 matching over 11 bases. The CDR3 consists of 14 residues. V shed 8 bases, J shed 4 bases, and the junction held 4 bases outside the gene matches. Germline V gene data show CDR1 as SNHLY and CDR2 as FYNNEI. CDR3 DNA: TGTGCCAGCTATAGCGGGAGGGGGTACAATGAGCAGTTCTTC. Protein: CASYSGRGYNEQFF.

The gene calls are TRBV29-1 and TRBJ2-5; TRBD2 is a possible D gene (5 bases). The CDR3 runs 12 residues. Trimming shortened V by 7 bases and J by 5 bases, and 14 bases separated the two germline ends. CDR1 is SQVTM, CDR2 ANQGSEA, per germline. The CDR3 spells CSARIPGETQYF. In nucleotides, the CDR3 is TGCAGCGCCCGAATTCCGGGGGAGACCCAGTACTTC.

This clonotype was seen once. The gene calls are TRBV5-5 and TRBJ1-1; D is perhaps TRBD1 (5 bases). Deletions cut 0 bases from V and 5 bases from J, with 8 bases between. Germline V CDR1 and CDR2: SGHKS, YYEKEE (reference sequence). The CDR3 extends over 13 amino acids. The CDR3 spells CASSLADKTEAFF. The DNA of the CDR3 is TGTGCCAGCAGCTTGGCGGACAAGACTGAAGCTTTCTTT.

V and J are TRBV20-1 and TRBJ2-5; D not resolved. V gave up 1 base and J gave up 7 bases, with 10 bases separating them. Germline assignment: CDR1 DFQATT and CDR2 SNEGSKA (reference sequence). The CDR3 extends over 12 amino acids. CDR3 bases: TGCAGTGCTAGAGTTAGGTGGGGGACCCAGTACTTC. As protein: CSARVRWGTQYF.

This clonotype has ten or more counts. This rearrangement joins TRBV3-1 to TRBJ1-5, with D uncertain. The CDR3 totals 13 residues. V lost 1 base, J lost 1 base, and 2 bases lay in between. CDR1 and CDR2 (germline): LGHDT, YNNKEL (reference sequence). Here the CDR3 reads CASSQGSNQPQHF. The CDR3 nucleotides are TGTGCCAGCAGCCAAGGAAGCAATCAGCCCCAGCATTTT.

This clonotype was found many times. The chain employs TRBV14 and TRBJ2-1; D not resolved. The germline gives CDR1 SGHDN, CDR2 FVKESK. V gave up 2 bases and J gave up 2 bases, with 16 bases separating them. This CDR3 comprises 17 residues. The CDR3 here is CASSQWSGRVTYNEQFF. The CDR3 DNA follows: TGTGCCAGCAGCCAATGGTCAGGCCGTGTAACCTACAATGAGCAGTTCTTC.

The CDR3 DNA is TGTGCCACCAGCGGACCAATAGCGGGAATCGACACCGGGGAGCTGTTTTTT. It yields the protein CATSGPIAGIDTGELFF. The V and J genes are TRBV15 and TRBJ2-2, with TRBD2 identical over 8 bases. Looked up from germline, CDR1 is LNHNV and CDR2 is YYDKDF (reference sequence). The CDR3 length is 17 residues. Unmatched junction bases numbered 11, after V lost 5 bases and J lost 3 bases.

There are many counts of this clonotype. The genes are TRBV11-3 and TRBJ2-1, with D perhaps being TRBD1 or TRBD2 (6 bases each). In germline, CDR1 is SGHNT, CDR2 YENEEA. V was cut by 8 bases and J by 7 bases, with 9 bases left in between. The CDR3 is made up of 11 amino acids. The CDR3 protein is CASSGANEQFF. The CDR3 DNA follows: TGTGCCAGCTCGGGGGCAAATGAGCAGTTCTTC.

This clonotype was seen at least ten times. V and J are TRBV7-2 and TRBJ1-6; 8 bases are shared with TRBD1. V shed 5 bases and J 7 bases; nucleotides not matched to a gene: 7. CDR3 length: 15 amino acids. The V gene's germline CDR1 is SGHTA and CDR2 FQGNSA. The CDR3 spells CASSLRDRRNSPLHF. The CDR3 DNA sequence: TGTGCCAGCAGCCTCCGGGACAGGAGGAATTCACCCCTCCACTTT.

This clonotype has at least ten counts. The chain combines TRBV28 with TRBJ2-5; 7 nucleotides line up with TRBD1. CDR3 size: 16 residues. Looked up from germline, CDR1 is MDHEN and CDR2 is SYDVKM. V shed 4 bases, J shed 5 bases, and the junction held 13 bases outside the gene matches. This CDR3 is CASSSITGTEVETQYF. CDR3 bases: TGTGCCAGCAGTTCTATTACCGGGACAGAAGTGGAGACCCAGTACTTC.

At least ten counts were recorded for this clonotype. The V and J genes are TRBV7-8 and TRBJ2-7; D is possibly TRBD1 (6 bases). The CDR3 runs to 15 residues. Germline V lookup: CDR1 SGHVS, CDR2 FQNEAQ. V lost 5 bases and J lost 5, with 19 bases in between. The CDR3 is CASSQGTAARNEQYF. As DNA, the CDR3 is TGTGCCAGCAGCCAGGGGACCGCCGCCCGAAACGAGCAGTACTTC.

This clonotype was picked up many times. The chain's CDR3 is CASSQDRRAGANVLTF. In DNA form, the CDR3 reads TGTGCCAGCAGCCAAGATCGCAGGGCTGGGGCCAACGTCCTGACTTTC. The V and J genes are TRBV3-1 and TRBJ2-6; tentatively, D is TRBD1 (5 bases). Trimming removed 0 bases at V and 2 bases at J, with 8 bases between. This CDR3 comprises 16 residues. From germline, CDR1 is LGHDT and CDR2 YNNKEL (reference sequence).

This clonotype occurred many times. The gene calls are TRBV7-9 and TRBJ2-3; D unresolved. This CDR3 is 15 amino acids long. Per germline, CDR1 SEHNR and CDR2 FQNEAQ (reference sequence). V was trimmed by 5 bases and J by 2 bases, leaving 14 bases between them. The CDR3 reads CASSPGGISTDTQYF. In DNA, the CDR3 is TGTGCCAGCAGCCCAGGTGGAATCTCCACAGATACGCAGTATTTT.